This is a list of T cell receptor beta chains from one sample in a study of identical twins' blood T cells. MiXCR was run by TCRdb on the 5' RACE reads, yielding one entry per CDR3 protein. Of hundreds of thousands of distinct CDR3 sequences listed, approximately 30% are singletons. Input material: PBMCs. These receptors were taken from a woman aged 18 to 55 in good health. Each CDR3 is given with its conserved first and last residue. A D gene is named only where the DNA matches it firmly. Rows may omit the clone size; those that give it use once, few, many or a size class.

v_call	d_call	j_call	clone_size	cdr3_aa	cdr3_nt
TRBV11-2	.	TRBJ2-3	.	CASSLAVGRDTQYF	TGTGCCAGCAGCTTAGCGGTCGGTCGCGATACGCAGTATTTT
TRBV5-1	.	TRBJ1-2	few	CASSLQTNYGYTF	TGCGCCAGCAGCTTGCAGACTAACTATGGCTACACCTTC
TRBV7-8	.	TRBJ2-7	many	CASSLGGTYEQYF	TGTGCCAGCAGCTTAGGGGGGACCTACGAGCAGTACTTC
TRBV29-1	.	TRBJ2-2	few	CSVSPHPAGELFF	TGCAGCGTTTCACCCCACCCGGCCGGGGAGCTGTTTTTT
TRBV13	.	TRBJ2-7	many	CASSLGPTSYEQYF	TGTGCCAGCAGCTTAGGACCGACGTCCTACGAGCAGTACTTC
TRBV7-2	TRBD2	TRBJ2-1	.	CASSPAQRELNEQFF	TGTGCCAGCAGCCCCGCACAGCGGGAGTTGAATGAGCAGTTCTTC
TRBV3-1	.	TRBJ1-1	.	CASSQGTSVDTEAFF	TGTGCCAGCAGCCAGGGCACATCTGTGGACACTGAAGCTTTCTTT
TRBV12-3/TRBV12-4	.	TRBJ2-3	.	CASSEEEDTDTQYF	TGTGCCAGCAGTGAGGAAGAGGACACAGATACGCAGTATTTT
TRBV15	.	TRBJ2-1	.	CATTQSSYNERFF	TGTGCCACCACACAGAGCTCCTACAATGAGCGGTTCTTC
TRBV19	.	TRBJ1-2	.	CASSKNGYTF	TGTGCCAGTAGTAAGAATGGCTACACCTTC
TRBV18	TRBD1	TRBJ1-2	once	CASSRGTGDNYGYTF	TGTGCCAGCTCACGTGGGACAGGGGATAACTATGGCTACACCTTC
TRBV29-1	.	TRBJ2-3	.	CSTSLGEDTQYF	TGCAGCACCTCCTTGGGGGAAGATACGCAGTATTTT
TRBV5-1	TRBD1	TRBJ1-2	few	CASTRDRAYGYTF	TGCGCCAGTACCCGGGACAGGGCCTATGGCTACACCTTC
TRBV12-5	.	TRBJ1-6	few	CASGTGLINSPLHF	TGTGCTAGTGGAACCGGACTGATTAATTCACCCCTCCACTTT
TRBV20-1	.	TRBJ2-7	.	CSATGSGFLYEQYF	TGCAGTGCAACAGGGTCGGGCTTCCTCTACGAGCAGTACTTC
TRBV5-1	.	TRBJ2-1	few	CASSLEGYAENNEQFF	TGCGCCAGCAGCTTGGAGGGATACGCGGAAAACAATGAGCAGTTCTTC
TRBV20-1	.	TRBJ1-1	few	CSARSDMMNTEAFF	TGCAGTGCAAGAAGTGACATGATGAACACTGAAGCTTTCTTT
TRBV10-2	.	TRBJ1-1	.	CASSWTAMYMNTEAFF	TGCGCCAGCTCCTGGACAGCAATGTACATGAACACTGAAGCTTTCTTT
TRBV20-1	.	TRBJ2-1	few	CSASPGTSYNEQFF	TGCAGTGCTAGTCCGGGGACCTCCTACAATGAGCAGTTCTTC
TRBV27	.	TRBJ1-6	few	CASSLFGSSYNSPLHF	TGTGCCAGCAGTTTATTCGGGAGCTCCTATAATTCACCCCTCCACTTT
TRBV29-1	.	TRBJ1-1	few	CSVEDPGSFEAFF	TGCAGCGTTGAAGATCCGGGCAGTTTCGAAGCTTTCTTT
TRBV7-2	TRBD2	TRBJ2-1	.	CASSLALTSGMGNEQFF	TGTGCCAGCAGCTTAGCTCTCACTAGCGGGATGGGCAATGAGCAGTTCTTC
TRBV12-3/TRBV12-4	.	TRBJ1-3	.	CASREEVPGNTIYF	TGTGCCAGCAGGGAGGAGGTCCCTGGAAACACCATATATTTT
TRBV5-6	TRBD1	TRBJ1-1	.	CASSPGQSPNTEAFF	TGTGCCAGCAGCCCGGGACAGTCCCCGAACACTGAAGCTTTCTTT
TRBV27	.	TRBJ1-2	few	CASRDVGSLGYTF	TGTGCCAGCCGCGATGTGGGGTCCTTAGGCTACACCTTC
TRBV27	.	TRBJ1-6	.	CASRNSLSYNSPLHF	TGTGCCAGCCGAAACAGCCTCTCCTATAATTCACCCCTCCACTTT